This is a list of T cell receptor beta chains from one sample in a study of T cells in localized non-small cell lung cancer. Some clones are missing from TCRdb's copy, which holds only in-frame ones; the method was immunoSEQ multiplex PCR. This sample has around 41,000 clones, with roughly 86% found just once. Sequencing used peripheral blood, obtained before any cancer treatment. These receptors were obtained from a woman aged 18 to 55 with stage III lung adenocarcinoma. CDR3s include the opening cysteine and the closing phenylalanine or tryptophan. D genes are given only for firm matches. The size field is filled for only some rows; it gives once, few, many or a size class.

j_gene | v_gene | d_gene | abundance | CDR3aa | CDR3nt
TRBJ2-1 | TRBV18 | TRBD2 | - | CASSELAGGSPFNEQFF | TGTGCCAGCTCCGAACTAGCGGGGGGTTCACCCTTCAATGAGCAGTTCTTC
TRBJ1-1 | TRBV10-1 | - | - | CANPSGTGTAFF | TGCGCCAATCCATCGGGGACCGGTACAGCTTTCTTT
TRBJ2-5 | TRBV18 | - | - | CASSLRAGGLQETQYF | TGTGCCAGCTCCCTTCGGGCAGGAGGCCTCCAAGAGACCCAGTACTTC
TRBJ2-4 | TRBV10-2 | TRBD2 | - | CASRLAGGAKNIQYF | TGCGCCAGCAGGCTAGCGGGGGGAGCCAAAAACATTCAGTACTTC
TRBJ1-1 | TRBV27 | - | medium-sized | CASSLIYSPNTEAFF | TGTGCCAGCAGTTTAATTTACAGTCCGAACACTGAAGCTTTCTTT
TRBJ2-7 | TRBV11-2 | TRBD2 | - | CASSFSEPLGGAYEQYF | TGTGCCAGCAGCTTTTCTGAGCCGCTCGGGGGGGCCTACGAGCAGTACTTC
TRBJ2-1 | TRBV2 | TRBD1 | - | CATKTGAGDNEQFF | TGTGCCACTAAAACAGGGGCGGGCGACAATGAGCAGTTCTTC
TRBJ1-5 | TRBV27 | - | - | CASSLGLNQPQHF | TGTGCCAGCAGTTTGGGCCTCAATCAGCCCCAGCATTTT
TRBJ1-1 | TRBV7-2 | - | - | CASSLVALMNTEAFF | TGTGCCAGCAGCTTAGTTGCCCTGATGAACACTGAAGCTTTCTTT
TRBJ2-1 | TRBV19 | - | - | CASSIELQTYNEQFF | TGTGCCAGTAGTATAGAACTTCAAACTTACAATGAGCAGTTCTTC
TRBJ1-1 | TRBV18 | - | - | CASSSKGDTEAFF | TGTGCCAGCTCGTCTAAGGGGGATACTGAAGCTTTCTTT
TRBJ2-1 | TRBV2 | - | - | CASSGSRRVSSYNEQFF | TGTGCCAGCAGTGGAAGCCGGCGAGTGAGCTCCTACAATGAGCAGTTCTTC
TRBJ2-2 | TRBV5-1 | - | few | CASSLAVDTGELFF | TGCGCCAGCAGCTTGGCAGTAGACACCGGGGAGCTGTTTTTT
TRBJ1-4 | TRBV6-1 | - | - | CASRPQHEKLFF | TGTGCCAGCAGACCACAACATGAAAAACTGTTTTTT
TRBJ2-3 | TRBV18 | - | - | CASSRVGYTDTQYF | TGTGCCAGCTCACGAGTGGGGTACACAGATACGCAGTATTTT
TRBJ1-2 | TRBV30 | - | - | CAWSPTHRDGYTF | TGTGCCTGGAGTCCGACCCACAGGGACGGCTACACCTTC
TRBJ1-6 | TRBV27 | - | few | CASSRQNSPLHF | TGTGCCAGCAGTCGACAGAATTCACCCCTCCACTTT
TRBJ2-5 | TRBV5-1 | - | - | CASSPTRGQETQYF | TGCGCCAGCAGCCCCACACGGGGGCAAGAGACCCAGTACTTC
TRBJ2-1 | TRBV4-1 | - | - | CASSQGSGVPQFF | TGCGCCAGCAGCCAAGGTAGTGGCGTCCCGCAGTTCTTC
TRBJ1-2 | TRBV21-1 | - | - | CASSYRFGYGYTF | TGTGCCAGCAGCTATAGATTCGGCTATGGCTACACCTTC
TRBJ1-4 | TRBV29-1 | - | - | CSARDIATNEKLFF | TGCAGCGCCCGGGACATAGCAACTAATGAAAAACTGTTTTTT
TRBJ2-7 | TRBV7-9 | TRBD1 | - | CASSSGTGEWEEQYF | TGTGCCAGCAGCTCCGGGACAGGGGAATGGGAAGAGCAGTACTTC
TRBJ1-4 | TRBV6-1 | TRBD1 | - | CASSDARGREKLFF | TGTGCCAGCAGTGATGCCAGGGGGCGGGAAAAACTGTTTTTT
TRBJ2-5 | TRBV6-1 | TRBD1 | once | CASRDFRGETQYF | TGTGCCAGCAGAGACTTCAGGGGGGAGACCCAGTACTTC
TRBJ1-2 | TRBV6-5 | - | - | CASSYGERGYGYTF | TGTGCCAGCAGTTATGGGGAGCGGGGCTATGGCTACACCTTC
TRBJ2-7 | TRBV7-8 | TRBD1 | - | CASSPGGQASSYEQYF | TGTGCCAGCAGCCCCGGGGGACAGGCCAGCTCCTACGAGCAGTACTTC
TRBJ2-5 | TRBV15 | TRBD1 | - | CATSIRPGTGAETQYF | TGTGCCACCAGCATACGCCCCGGGACAGGAGCAGAGACCCAGTACTTC
TRBJ1-1 | TRBV29-1 | - | - | CSAGPGGNTEAFF | TGCAGCGCCGGGCCTGGGGGGAACACTGAAGCTTTCTTT
TRBJ1-3 | TRBV5-1 | - | - | CASSPGASRRSGNTIYF | TGCGCCAGCAGCCCAGGCGCGTCGAGACGGAGTGGAAACACCATATATTTT
TRBJ1-5 | TRBV19 | - | - | CASTLNDQPQHF | TGTGCCAGTACGCTCAATGATCAGCCCCAGCATTTT
TRBJ2-3 | TRBV9 | - | - | CASSAPGTGDTQYF | TGTGCCAGCAGCGCGCCCGGAACTGGAGATACGCAGTATTTT
TRBJ2-1 | TRBV5-4 | - | - | CASSLPGPYNEQFF | TGTGCCAGCAGCTTGCCAGGCCCCTACAATGAGCAGTTCTTC
TRBJ2-1 | TRBV20-1 | - | once | CSVDKHNEQFF | TGCAGTGTAGACAAACACAATGAGCAGTTCTTC
TRBJ1-3 | TRBV4-2 | - | - | CASSQDMAAGNTIYF | TGTGCCAGCAGCCAAGATATGGCGGCTGGAAACACCATATATTTT
TRBJ1-5 | TRBV4-1 | - | - | CASSQDISRRDQPQHF | TGCGCCAGCAGCCAAGATATCTCCAGAAGAGATCAGCCCCAGCATTTT
TRBJ1-3 | TRBV19 | - | - | CASSTGRKGGNTIYF | TGTGCCAGTAGTACCGGCCGAAAGGGTGGAAACACCATATATTTT
TRBJ2-2 | TRBV5-6 | TRBD1 | - | CASSSGTGANTGELFF | TGTGCCAGCAGCTCTGGGACAGGCGCGAACACCGGGGAGCTGTTTTTT
TRBJ2-2 | TRBV4-1 | - | - | CASSQANMGFTGELFF | TGCGCCAGCAGCCAAGCGAATATGGGCTTCACCGGGGAGCTGTTTTTT
TRBJ2-7 | TRBV7-2 | - | - | CASSLDDLGYEQYF | TGTGCCAGCAGCTTAGACGACCTCGGCTACGAGCAGTACTTC
TRBJ2-7 | TRBV9 | TRBD2 | - | CASSVGLAVYEQYF | TGTGCCAGCAGCGTGGGACTAGCGGTCTACGAGCAGTACTTC
TRBJ2-2 | TRBV6-5 | TRBD1 | - | CASRGQPTAGELFF | TGTGCCAGCCGGGGACAGCCCACGGCCGGGGAGCTGTTTTTT
TRBJ1-5 | TRBV6-6 | TRBD1 | - | CASRRDRGTDQPQHF | TGTGCCAGCAGACGGGACAGGGGAACGGACCAGCCCCAGCATTTT
TRBJ2-2 | TRBV6-4 | TRBD2 | - | CASSPLAGGGNTGELFF | TGTGCCAGCAGCCCACTAGCGGGGGGGGGAAACACCGGGGAGCTGTTTTTT
TRBJ2-1 | TRBV7-3 | - | once | CASSSAGNSYNEQFF | TGTGCCAGCAGCTCCGCAGGGAACTCCTACAATGAGCAGTTCTTC
TRBJ1-2 | TRBV7-9 | - | - | CASSPPTAANYGYTF | TGTGCCAGCAGCCCCCCGACAGCAGCTAACTATGGCTACACCTTC
TRBJ1-2 | TRBV19 | TRBD1 | - | CASSMGQGDGYTF | TGTGCCAGTAGTATGGGTCAGGGGGATGGCTACACCTTC
TRBJ1-4 | TRBV9 | - | - | CASSVAAGQQNEKLFF | TGTGCCAGCAGCGTAGCGGCAGGTCAGCAGAATGAAAAACTGTTTTTT
TRBJ2-3 | TRBV7-9 | - | - | CASSFGGNTDTQYF | TGTGCCAGCAGCTTTGGGGGGAACACAGATACGCAGTATTTT
TRBJ1-5 | TRBV7-9 | TRBD1 | - | CASSKDRGQSGNQPQHF | TGTGCCAGCAGCAAGGACAGGGGGCAGAGCGGGAATCAGCCCCAGCATTTT
TRBJ2-2 | TRBV7-3 | TRBD1 | - | CASSPTGGAGTGELFF | TGTGCCAGCAGCCCTACAGGGGGCGCGGGCACCGGGGAGCTGTTTTTT
TRBJ1-2 | TRBV6-5 | TRBD1 | - | CASSRVRGQGYTF | TGTGCCAGCAGCCGCGTGAGGGGGCAGGGCTACACCTTC
TRBJ1-5 | TRBV10-3 | - | - | CAISSRDNQPQHF | TGTGCCATCAGCAGCAGGGACAATCAGCCCCAGCATTTT
TRBJ1-1 | TRBV6-5 | - | - | CASSYSLGLNTEAFF | TGTGCCAGCAGTTACTCGTTAGGGTTGAACACTGAAGCTTTCTTT
TRBJ1-1 | TRBV10-3 | - | - | CAISESRSRGGGTEAFF | TGTGCCATCAGTGAGTCACGGTCAAGGGGCGGTGGAACTGAAGCTTTCTTT